Detailed here is one T cell receptor beta chain. Per the germline V gene, CDR1 is DFQATT and CDR2 is SNEGSKA (reference sequence). V shed 3 bases, J shed 4 bases, and the junction held 3 bases outside the gene matches. The CDR3 has 12 residues. This entry is derived from a study of blood T cell repertoires in COVID-19. About the research overall: Acute and convalescent COVID-19 samples came from the United States, Italy and Spain. PBMCs, B-cell-depleted T cells, or T cells were the source of the cDNA or gDNA that made up the material.

Authors' methods: Counts of nucleated cells, estimated from reference gene primer amplification, were obtained. Using immunoSEQ multiplex PCR, the repertoire was profiled, and TCRdb retains in-frame clones only, with some absent. That table supplies the V and J calls and clone size; D and trimming were determined from the DNA. The sample lists around 220,000 clones; 87% were seen once. The sequencing sample was made of peripheral blood. The sequence derives from a man in his forties with active or convalescent COVID-19. The rearrangement joins TRBV20-1 to TRBJ2-7; TRBD2 matches 7 bases. CDR3 loop: CSASREGYEQYF. The CDR3 DNA sequence: TGCAGTGCTAGTAGGGAGGGTTACGAGCAGTACTTC.